This T cell receptor beta chain is drawn from a study of cytomegalovirus exposure and HLA in healthy donors. Germline CDR1 reads GTSNPN; CDR2 reads SVGIG (reference sequence). The junction had 2 bases not matched to a gene; V was cut back by 7 bases and J by 0 bases. The CDR3 runs 12 residues. The PCR ran on 60 Vbeta and 13 Jbeta primers. The table came from immunoSEQ multiplex PCR; TCRdb's copy has only in-frame clones and leaves some out. The sample consists of roughly 76,000 clones, roughly 78% of them appearing once. Regarding this clone: Its antigen remains unknown.

Whole-study findings and limits: Serostatus for CMV was the only available immune exposure information. The productive fraction for most TCR beta V segments was about 90% or about 30% in an earlier analysis. Presence/absence analyses rested on an assumption that sequencing depth was roughly uniform across donors. What was likely a sequencing artifact was a cluster of highly shared sequence variants.

The chain carries TRBV30 and TRBJ2-7; TRBD1 aligns across 8 bases. This sequence was found in a man aged 30-40 years in good health and CMV-seronegative. Sequences were obtained from PBMCs. CDR3 coding DNA: TGTGCCTACGACAGGGGCTCCTACGAGCAGTACTTC. Its protein product is CAYDRGSYEQYF.